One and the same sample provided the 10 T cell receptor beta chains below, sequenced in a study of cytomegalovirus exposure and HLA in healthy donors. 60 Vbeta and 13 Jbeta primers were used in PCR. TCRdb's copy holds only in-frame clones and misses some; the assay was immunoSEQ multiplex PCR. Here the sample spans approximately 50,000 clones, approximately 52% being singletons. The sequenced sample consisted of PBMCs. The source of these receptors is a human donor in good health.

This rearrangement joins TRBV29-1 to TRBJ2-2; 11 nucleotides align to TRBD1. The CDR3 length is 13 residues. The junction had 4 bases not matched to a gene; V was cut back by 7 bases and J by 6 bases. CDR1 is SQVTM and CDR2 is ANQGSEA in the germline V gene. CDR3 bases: TGCAGCGGCGGACAGGGGGCGGCCGGGGAGCTGTTTTTT. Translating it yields CSGGQGAAGELFF.

The CDR3, as DNA: TGTGCCTGGAGTGTTCAGGGGAAGGGAGATCAGTACTTC. This codes for CAWSVQGKGDQYF. This chain links TRBV30 with TRBJ2-4; D is possibly TRBD1 (6 bases). This CDR3 has 13 amino acids. Per the germline V gene, CDR1 is GTSNPN and CDR2 is SVGIG (reference sequence). Trimming stripped 0 bases from V and 12 bases from J, with 15 bases between.

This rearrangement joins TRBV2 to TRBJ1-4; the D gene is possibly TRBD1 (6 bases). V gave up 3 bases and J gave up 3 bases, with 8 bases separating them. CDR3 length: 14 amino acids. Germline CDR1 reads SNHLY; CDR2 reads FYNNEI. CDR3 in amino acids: CASSEPGANEKLFF. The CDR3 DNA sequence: TGTGCCAGCAGTGAGCCAGGGGCTAATGAAAAACTGTTTTTT.

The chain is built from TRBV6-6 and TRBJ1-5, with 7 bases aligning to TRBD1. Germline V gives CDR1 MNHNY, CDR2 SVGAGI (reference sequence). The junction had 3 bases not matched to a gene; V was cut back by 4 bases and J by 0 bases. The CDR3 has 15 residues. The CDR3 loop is CASSWDRPSNQPQHF. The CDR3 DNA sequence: TGTGCCAGCAGTTGGGACAGACCTAGCAATCAGCCCCAGCATTTT.

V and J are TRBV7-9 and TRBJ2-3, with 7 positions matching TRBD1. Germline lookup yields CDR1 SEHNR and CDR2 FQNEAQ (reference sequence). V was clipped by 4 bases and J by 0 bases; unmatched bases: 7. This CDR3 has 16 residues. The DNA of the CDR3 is TGTGCCAGCAGCTCCCACTGGGACAGTAGCACAGATACGCAGTATTTT. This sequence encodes CASSSHWDSSTDTQYF. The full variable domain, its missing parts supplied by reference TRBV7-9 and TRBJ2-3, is DTGVSQNPRHKITKRGQNVTFRCDPISEHNRLYWYRQTLGQGPEFLTYFQNEAQLEKSRLLSDRFSAERPKGSFSTLEIQRTEQGDSAMYLCASSSHWDSSTDTQYFGPGTRLTVL.

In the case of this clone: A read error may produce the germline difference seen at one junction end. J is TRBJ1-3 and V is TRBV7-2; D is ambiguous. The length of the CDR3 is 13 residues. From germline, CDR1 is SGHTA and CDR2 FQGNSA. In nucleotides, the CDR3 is TGTGCCGGCAGCGCTAATTGGGGAAACACCATATATTTT. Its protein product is CAGSANWGNTIYF.

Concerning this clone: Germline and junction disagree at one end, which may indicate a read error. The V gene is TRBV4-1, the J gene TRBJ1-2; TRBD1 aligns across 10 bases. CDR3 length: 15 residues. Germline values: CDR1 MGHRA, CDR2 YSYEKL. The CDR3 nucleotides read TGCGCCAGCAGCCTCCCGGGACAGGGGAAGTGTGGCTACCCCTTC. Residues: CASSLPGQGKCGYPF.

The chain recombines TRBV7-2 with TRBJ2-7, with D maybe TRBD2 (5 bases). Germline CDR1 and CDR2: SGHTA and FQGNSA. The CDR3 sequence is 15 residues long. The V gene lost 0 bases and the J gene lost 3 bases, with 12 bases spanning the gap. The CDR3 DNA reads TGTGCCAGCAGCTTAGCTAGCGACCTATTCTACGAGCAGTACTTC. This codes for CASSLASDLFYEQYF.

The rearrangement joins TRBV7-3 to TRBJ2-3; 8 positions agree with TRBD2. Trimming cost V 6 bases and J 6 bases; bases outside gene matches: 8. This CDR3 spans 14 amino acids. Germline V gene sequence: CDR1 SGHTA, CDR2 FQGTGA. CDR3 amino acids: CASSPSGSWDTQYF. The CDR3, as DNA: TGTGCCAGCAGTCCGAGCGGGAGCTGGGATACGCAGTATTTT.

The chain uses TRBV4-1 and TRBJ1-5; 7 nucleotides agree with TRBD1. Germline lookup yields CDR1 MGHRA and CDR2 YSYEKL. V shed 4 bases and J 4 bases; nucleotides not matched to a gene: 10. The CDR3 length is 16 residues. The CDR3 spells CASSRTITRGNQPQHF. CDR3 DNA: TGCGCCAGCAGCCGAACCATCACCAGGGGGAATCAGCCCCAGCATTTT.